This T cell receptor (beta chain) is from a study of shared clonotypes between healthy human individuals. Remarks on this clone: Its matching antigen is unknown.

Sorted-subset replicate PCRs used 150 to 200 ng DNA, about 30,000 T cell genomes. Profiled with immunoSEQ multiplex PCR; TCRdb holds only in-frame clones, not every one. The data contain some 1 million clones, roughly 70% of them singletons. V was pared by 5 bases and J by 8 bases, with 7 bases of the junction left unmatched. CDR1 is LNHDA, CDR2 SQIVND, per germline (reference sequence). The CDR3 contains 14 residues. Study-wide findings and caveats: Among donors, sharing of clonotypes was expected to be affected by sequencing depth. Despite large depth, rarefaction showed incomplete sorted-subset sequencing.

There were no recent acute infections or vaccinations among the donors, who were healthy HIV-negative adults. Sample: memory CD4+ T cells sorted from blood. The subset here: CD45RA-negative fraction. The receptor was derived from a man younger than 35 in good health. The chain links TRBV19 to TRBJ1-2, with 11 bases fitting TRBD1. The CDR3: CASSRLDRGQGYTF. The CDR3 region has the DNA TGTGCCAGTAGTCGCCTGGACAGGGGGCAAGGCTACACCTTC. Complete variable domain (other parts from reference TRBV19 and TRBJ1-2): DGGITQSPKYLFRKEGQNVTLSCEQNLNHDAMYWYRQDPGQGLRLIYYSQIVNDFQKGDIAEGYSVSREKKESFPLTVTSAQKNPTAFYLCASSRLDRGQGYTFGSGTRLTVV.